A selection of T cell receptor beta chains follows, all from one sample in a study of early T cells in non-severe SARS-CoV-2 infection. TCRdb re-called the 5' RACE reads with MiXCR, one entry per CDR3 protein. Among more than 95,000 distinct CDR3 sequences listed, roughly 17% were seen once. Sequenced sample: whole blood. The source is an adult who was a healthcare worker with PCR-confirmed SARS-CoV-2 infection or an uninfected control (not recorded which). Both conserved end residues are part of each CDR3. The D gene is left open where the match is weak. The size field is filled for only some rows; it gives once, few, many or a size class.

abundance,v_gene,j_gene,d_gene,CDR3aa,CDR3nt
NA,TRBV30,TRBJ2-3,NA,CACTDPSLDTQYF,TGTGCCTGTACGGACCCTTCCCTCGATACGCAGTATTTT
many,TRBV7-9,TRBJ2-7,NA,CASSFGPSYEQYF,TGTGCCAGCAGCTTCGGGCCCTCCTACGAGCAGTACTTC
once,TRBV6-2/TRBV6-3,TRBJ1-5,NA,CASSSPTVLSNQPQHF,TGTGCCAGCAGTTCCCCGACAGTTCTTAGCAATCAGCCCCAGCATTTT
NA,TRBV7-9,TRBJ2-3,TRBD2,CASSSYERESTDTQYF,TGTGCCAGCAGCTCCTATGAGCGGGAGAGCACAGATACGCAGTATTTT
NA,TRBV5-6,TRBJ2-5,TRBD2,CASGLAGGLETQYF,TGTGCCAGCGGACTAGCGGGGGGGCTCGAGACCCAGTACTTC
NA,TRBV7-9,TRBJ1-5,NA,CASSRGANQPQHF,TGTGCCAGCAGCCGAGGGGCCAATCAGCCCCAGCATTTT
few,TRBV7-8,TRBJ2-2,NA,CASSSRLTGELFF,TGTGCCAGCAGCTCCAGGTTAACCGGGGAGCTGTTTTTT
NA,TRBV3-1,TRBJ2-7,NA,CASSQPQGEQYF,TGTGCCAGCAGCCAACCCCAGGGCGAGCAGTACTTC
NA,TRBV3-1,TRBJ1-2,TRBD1,CASLGQYGYTF,TGTGCCAGCTTGGGACAGTACGGCTACACCTTC
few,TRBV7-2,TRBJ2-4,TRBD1,CASSLKLRTGSAKNIQYF,TGTGCCAGCAGCCTTAAACTAAGGACAGGGTCGGCCAAAAACATTCAGTACTTC
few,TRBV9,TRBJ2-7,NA,CASSVGAGSYEQYF,TGTGCCAGCAGCGTAGGGGCAGGGTCCTACGAGCAGTACTTC
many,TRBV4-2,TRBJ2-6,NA,CASSQDKDSGANVLTF,TGTGCCAGCAGCCAAGACAAGGACTCTGGGGCCAACGTCCTGACTTTC
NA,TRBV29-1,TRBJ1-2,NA,CSGRGEDYGYTF,TGCAGCGGGCGAGGGGAAGACTATGGCTACACCTTC
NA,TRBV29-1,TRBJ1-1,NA,CSVLATGQQAFF,TGCAGCGTATTAGCCACCGGACAGCAGGCTTTCTTT
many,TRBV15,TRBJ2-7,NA,CATSRDTLYEQYF,TGTGCCACCAGCAGAGATACCCTCTACGAGCAGTACTTC
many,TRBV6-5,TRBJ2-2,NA,CASSLSTGELFF,TGTGCCAGCAGCCTAAGTACCGGGGAGCTGTTTTTT
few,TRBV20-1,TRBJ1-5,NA,CSARAAGQQPQHF,TGCAGTGCTAGGGCCGCGGGCCAGCAGCCCCAGCATTTT
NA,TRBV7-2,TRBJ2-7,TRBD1,CASSPTGTGTYEQYF,TGTGCCAGCAGCCCTACGGGGACAGGTACCTACGAGCAGTACTTC
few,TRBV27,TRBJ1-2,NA,CASSRSVEYGYTF,TGTGCCAGCTCGCGGTCCGTCGAGTATGGCTACACCTTC
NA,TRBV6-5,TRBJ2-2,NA,CASSYSRNTGELFF,TGTGCCAGCAGTTATTCCAGAAACACCGGGGAGCTGTTTTTT
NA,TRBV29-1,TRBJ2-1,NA,CSVFWDGNEQFF,TGCAGCGTTTTTTGGGACGGCAATGAGCAGTTCTTC
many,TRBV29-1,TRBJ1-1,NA,CSVEDRRRVGTEAFF,TGCAGCGTTGAAGATCGTAGACGGGTCGGCACTGAAGCTTTCTTT
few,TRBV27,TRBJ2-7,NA,CASSFEAASSYEQYF,TGTGCCAGCAGTTTTGAGGCAGCGAGCTCCTACGAGCAGTACTTC
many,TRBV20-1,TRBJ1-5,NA,CSAIRDYGYNQPQHF,TGCAGTGCTATCCGGGATTACGGGTACAATCAGCCCCAGCATTTT
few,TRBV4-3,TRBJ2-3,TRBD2,CASSQGGRTDTQYF,TGCGCCAGCAGCCAAGGCGGGAGAACAGATACGCAGTATTTT
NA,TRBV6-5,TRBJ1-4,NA,CASSSGLSTTNEKLFF,TGTGCCAGCAGTTCGGGACTCTCTACAACTAATGAAAAACTGTTTTTT
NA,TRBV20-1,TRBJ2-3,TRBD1,CSEMDRGTDTQYF,TGCAGTGAAATGGACAGGGGGACAGATACGCAGTATTTT
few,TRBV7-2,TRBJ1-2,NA,CASSLGRDVNYGYTF,TGTGCCAGCAGCTTAGGCCGGGACGTAAACTATGGCTACACCTTC
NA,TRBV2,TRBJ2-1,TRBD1,CASSRTGGTYNEQFF,TGTGCCAGCAGTCGTACAGGGGGCACCTACAATGAGCAGTTCTTC
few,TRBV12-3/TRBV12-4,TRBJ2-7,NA,CASSQLDGSGQYF,TGTGCCAGCAGTCAACTGGACGGCTCTGGGCAGTACTTC
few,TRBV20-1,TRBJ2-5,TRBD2,CSARDFGLVSKFETQYF,TGCAGTGCTAGAGATTTTGGACTAGTCTCGAAATTTGAGACCCAGTACTTC
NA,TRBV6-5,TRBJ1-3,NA,CASSSAGSGNTIYF,TGTGCCAGCAGTTCTGCAGGTTCCGGAAACACCATATATTTT
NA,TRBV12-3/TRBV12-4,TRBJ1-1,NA,CASSLQGESEAFF,TGTGCCAGCAGTCTACAGGGTGAGTCTGAAGCTTTCTTT
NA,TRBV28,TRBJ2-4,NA,CASSLNAPSKNIQYF,TGTGCCAGCAGTTTAAACGCCCCTAGCAAAAACATTCAGTACTTC
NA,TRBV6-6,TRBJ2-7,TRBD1,CASSYSGQPDLYEQYF,TGTGCCAGCAGTTACTCGGGACAGCCGGACCTATACGAGCAGTACTTC
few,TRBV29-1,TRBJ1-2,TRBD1,CSVLIGGDYGYTF,TGCAGCGTTTTGATAGGGGGCGACTATGGCTACACCTTC
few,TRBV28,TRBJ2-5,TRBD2,CASSFRLAGGQETQYF,TGTGCCAGCAGTTTTCGACTAGCGGGGGGGCAAGAGACCCAGTACTTC
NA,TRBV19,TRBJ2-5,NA,CASSMGGRRTQYF,TGTGCCAGTAGTATGGGAGGACGTCGTACCCAGTACTTC
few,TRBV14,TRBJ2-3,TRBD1,CASSPLGTGSTDTQYF,TGTGCCAGCAGCCCCCTAGGGACAGGCAGCACAGATACGCAGTATTTT